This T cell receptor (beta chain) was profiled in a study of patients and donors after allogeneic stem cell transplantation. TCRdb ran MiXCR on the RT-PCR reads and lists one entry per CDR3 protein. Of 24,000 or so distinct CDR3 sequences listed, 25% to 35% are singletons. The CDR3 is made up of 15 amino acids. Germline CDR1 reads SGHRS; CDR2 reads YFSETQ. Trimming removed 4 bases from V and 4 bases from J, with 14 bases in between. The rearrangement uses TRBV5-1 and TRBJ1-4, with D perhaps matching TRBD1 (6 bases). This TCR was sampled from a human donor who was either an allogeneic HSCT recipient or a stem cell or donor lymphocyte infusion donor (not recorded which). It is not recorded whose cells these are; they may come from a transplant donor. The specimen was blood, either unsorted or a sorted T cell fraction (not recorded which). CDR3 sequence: CASSPEGVGNEKLFF. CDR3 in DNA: TGCGCCAGCAGCCCCGAGGGGGTCGGTAATGAAAAACTGTTTTTT.